This T cell receptor (beta chain) was captured in a study of blood T cell repertoires in COVID-19 (dated by TCRdb to the early 2020s). Regarding the research as a whole: The collaborator samples originated in the United States, Italy and Spain and spanned the acute and convalescent phases of COVID-19. The prospective study material was composed of cDNA or gDNA derived from T cells, B-cell-depleted T cells, or PBMCs. Deeply sampled blood TCRbeta repertoires from subjects exposed to, actively infected with, or recovered from COVID-19 were included in the dataset. The repertoires were released in a freely available public database intended as a resource for research on the immune response to SARS-CoV-2. Samples came from the ongoing ImmuneRACE study (first 160 participants) plus 1,254 subjects from 6 global collaborators. A de-identified subject ID, COVID-19 status, age in years and sex were almost always included in the sample metadata. Where available, HLA class I and class II types were obtained from metadata supplied by the sample provider rather than from assay-based typing.

What the authors observed across the whole study: How much clinical and demographic metadata was included differed by source and by participant, and the metadata was provided uncurated.

Participants in the prospective study were aged roughly 18 to 89 years, lived in over 20 United States geographic areas, and enrolled through a virtual design. In the prospective study, cohorts were assigned on the basis of participant-reported clinical history obtained from a screening survey and a study questionnaire. Recovered participants in ImmuneRACE Cohort 3 were defined by two consecutive negative NP/OP PCR tests, clearance by a healthcare professional, or resolution of symptoms. In the prospective study, mobile phlebotomists collected whole blood, serum and a nasopharyngeal or oropharyngeal swab from each participant. Prospective study participants could optionally give additional blood draws and questionnaires over an approximately two-month period. Before DNA extraction, prospective study blood samples were shipped either frozen or at room temperature. The immunoSEQ Assay, a bias-controlled multiplex PCR, was used to amplify TCRbeta CDR3 regions from genomic DNA. Under the source paper's analysis protocol: Within the assay, amplification of reference gene primers was used to estimate how many nucleated cells each sample contained. Sequence reads were collapsed and filtered to measure the absolute abundance of every unique TCRbeta CDR3 rearrangement. For each sample, productive Simpson clonality was calculated as the square root of Simpson's diversity index across productive rearrangements. TCRdb's version of the immuneACCESS table is confined to in-frame rearrangements and falls short of the full clone set. An unresolved V gene accounts for under half of the shortfall where checked; the remainder is of unknown origin. The D gene and trimming were derived from the DNA, and the V and J assignments and clone size from that table. This sample lists about 370,000 clones; more than 80% were detected once. The ten largest clones capture around 1% of the sample.

As concerns this clone: Its antigen is still unknown. No per-base quality is available; no much larger clone lies one base away.

Measured from the cysteine to the phenylalanine, the CDR3 is 16 residues long. CDR3 DNA only is kept here, 48 bases in frame from base 1. The V and J genes are TRBV21-1 and TRBJ2-1; no DNA check was done on the table's D call, TRBD2. TRBV21-1 is classified as a pseudogene. This sequence was found in a man younger than 35 who had recovered from COVID-19. Sequencing was carried out using PBMCs or T cells enriched from blood (not recorded which). The nucleotide sequence is TGTGCCAGCAGCAAATATGAGGGAGGGCGAGGTAATGAGCAGTTCTTC. This sequence encodes CASSKYEGGRGNEQFF.